The 8 T cell receptor beta chains reported below all come from one sample, sequenced in a study of CD8+ T cells in alopecia areata. This sample's treatment: oral pan-JAK inhibitor, 5-10 mg twice daily. RNA, once extracted, was reverse transcribed into cDNA for use as the sequencing template. The protocol was immunoSEQ multiplex PCR, while the TCRdb copy is restricted to in-frame clones and leaves out a portion. Of about 180,000 clones in the sample, around half are singletons; the top ten hold 10% to 13%. The source material was CD8+ T cells sorted from blood, sampled at week 24, from a patient treated with tofacitinib. The receptors shown here come from a human donor with alopecia areata.

The rearrangement links TRBV7-2 to TRBJ2-7; D unclear. V lost 6 bases to trimming and J lost 0 bases, with 12 bases between them. There are 14 residues in the CDR3. Germline V gene lookup returns CDR1 SGHTA and CDR2 FQGNSA. DNA of the CDR3: TGTGCCAGCAGAGACGAGGTCGCCTCCTACGAGCAGTACTTC. It translates to CASRDEVASYEQYF.

This chain links TRBV9 with TRBJ2-2, with D unresolved. The CDR3 has 13 residues. Trimming took 1 base from V and 6 from J, leaving 7 bases between them. Looked up from germline, CDR1 is SGDLS and CDR2 is YYNGEE. In nucleotides, the CDR3 is TGTGCCAGCAGCGTACCAGAATCCGGGGAGCTGTTTTTT. Translating it yields CASSVPESGELFF.

On this clone: Other DNA variants within this sample encode the same CDR3. The chain couples TRBV10-2 to TRBJ1-5; perhaps TRBD1 as D (5 bases). The CDR3 runs to 16 residues. The V gene's germline CDR1 is WSHSY and CDR2 SAAADI. V shed 0 bases and J shed 1 base, with 10 bases lying between them. The CDR3 loop reads CASSESPGNSNQPQHF. DNA for the CDR3: TGCGCCAGCAGTGAGTCACCAGGGAACAGCAATCAGCCCCAGCATTTT.

This clone was counted only a few times. The chain joins TRBV11-2 to TRBJ2-7, with TRBD1 identical over 7 bases. The V and J ends lost 5 bases and 3 bases, in that order; junction bases with no gene match: 7. The CDR3 consists of 14 residues. Per the germline V gene, CDR1 is SGHAT and CDR2 is FQNNGV. CDR3 DNA: TGTGCCAGCAGCCTCGCCACAGGGGACTACGAGCAGTACTTC. It specifies CASSLATGDYEQYF.

This clone was picked up a small number of times. The CDR3 DNA follows: TGTGCCAGCAGCCGCAGTAGCGGGGAGCTGTTTTTT. Amino acids: CASSRSSGELFF. The chain recombines TRBV5-6 with TRBJ2-2; the D is unclear. Trimming removed 4 bases from V and 7 bases from J, with 8 bases in between. The CDR3 is 12 residues long. Germline loops: CDR1 SGHDT, CDR2 YYEEEE.

This clone is a singleton in its sample. This chain connects TRBV30 to TRBJ1-2, with a tentative D call TRBD1 (6 bases). V was shortened by 4 bases and J by 8 bases, with 8 bases between the two germline ends. CDR3 length: 10 residues. The germline V gene encodes CDR1 GTSNPN and CDR2 SVGIG (reference sequence). The CDR3 sequence: CAWMGAGYTF. The CDR3, as DNA: TGTGCCTGGATGGGGGCGGGCTACACCTTC.

The chain combines TRBV12-5 with TRBJ2-7, with 9 bases fitting TRBD1. This CDR3 spans 12 amino acids. V lost 5 bases, J lost 6 bases, and 2 bases stayed unmatched. CDR1 is LGHNT, CDR2 FRNRAP, per germline. The CDR3: CASGETGGEQYF. The CDR3, as DNA: TGTGCTAGTGGTGAGACAGGGGGCGAGCAGTACTTC.

This clone turned up a few times. The chain uses TRBV13 and TRBJ2-1, with 8 bases that match TRBD1. Trimming removed 5 bases from V and 2 bases from J; junction bases left unmatched: 5. The CDR3 spans 15 residues. Germline V CDR1 and CDR2: PRHDT, FYEKMQ (reference sequence). The CDR3 coding sequence is TGTGCCAGCAGCACTCCGACAGGGGCCTACAATGAGCAGTTCTTC. It codes for CASSTPTGAYNEQFF.